One and the same sample provided the 3 T cell receptor beta chains below, sequenced in a study of spatial heterogeneity in lung cancer. The time point denotes: blood at routine non-recurrence follow-up after resection. Whole RNA from tumor, nontumor lung or frozen PBMC was sequenced unsorted. Using its own MiXCR run on the 5' RACE reads, TCRdb lists one record per CDR3 protein. The table lists 51,000 or so distinct CDR3 sequences, around 6.7% of them singletons, with approximately 40% in the top ten. Sequences were derived from PBMCs, sampled at follow-up. The receptors here all came from a female donor with early-stage non-small cell lung cancer.

This clonotype showed up just a few times. The gene calls are TRBV19 and TRBJ1-5, with TRBD1 as a possible D gene (6 bases). V gave up 8 bases and J gave up 4 bases, with 12 bases separating them. This CDR3 region has 13 residues. The germline CDR1 and CDR2 sequences are LNHDA and SQIVND (reference sequence). CDR3 protein: CASADRGNQPQHF. Here the CDR3 DNA reads TGTGCCAGTGCGGACAGAGGGAATCAGCCCCAGCATTTT.

Ten or more counts support this clonotype. The rearrangement uses TRBV20-1 and TRBJ2-3; TRBD2 matches at 10 bases. The CDR3 contains 15 residues. Looked up from germline, CDR1 is DFQATT and CDR2 is SNEGSKA (reference sequence). V lost 1 base to trimming and J lost 1 base; unmatched junction nucleotides: 2. As DNA, the CDR3 is TGCAGTGCTAGAGTAGGGACTAGCGGCACAGATACGCAGTATTTT. Translation gives CSARVGTSGTDTQYF.

In this sample, this clonotype turned up many times. This chain joins TRBV6-6 and TRBJ2-1; 9 bases match TRBD1. Germline values: CDR1 MNHNY, CDR2 SVGAGI (reference sequence). V shed 2 bases and J 2 bases; nucleotides not matched to a gene: 1. The CDR3 totals 15 residues. The CDR3 bases are TGTGCCAGCAGTTACACAGGGGGCGCCTACAATGAGCAGTTCTTC. Translation: CASSYTGGAYNEQFF.